This T cell receptor (beta chain) was sequenced in a study of T cell changes during pregnancy in multiple sclerosis. Measured with immunoSEQ multiplex PCR; TCRdb has only the in-frame clones, and not every one. The table shows fewer than 50,000 clones, with roughly 92% occurring only once. The CDR3 is 15 amino acids. V was pared by 6 bases and J by 5 bases, with 7 bases of the junction left unmatched. Germline CDR1 reads SGHVS; CDR2 reads FNYEAQ. The chain uses TRBV7-6 and TRBJ2-5, with 12 nucleotides matching TRBD2. This material consisted of CD8+ T cells from peripheral blood mononuclear cells, taken before pregnancy. This clonotype was obtained from a female donor with multiple sclerosis, enrolled in a pregnancy study. The CDR3 sequence is CASSGTSGLRETQYF. CDR3 nucleotides: TGTGCCAGCAGTGGGACTAGCGGGTTGAGGGAGACCCAGTACTTC.